The rows below give T cell receptor beta chains drawn from one sample of a study of T cell responses to AZD1222 COVID-19 vaccine. Data came from immunoSEQ multiplex PCR; TCRdb stores just in-frame clones and leaves some out. The sample yields roughly 130,000 clones, 88% seen once. Here the sequenced sample was peripheral blood, taken on day 0 of AZD1222 vaccination. The receptors shown here come from an adult in good health. Each CDR3 is given with its conserved first and last residue. Fields, in order: J gene, clone size, D gene, CDR3 length, V gene, CDR3 DNA, CDR3 protein. A D gene is named only where the DNA matches it firmly. Part of the rows lack a size; the others show once, few, many or a class for expanded clones.

TRBJ1-2 | NA | NA | 12 | TRBV6-5 | TGTGCCAGCAGTTACTCAGGGGTTGGCTACACCTTC | CASSYSGVGYTF
TRBJ1-2 | few | NA | 15 | TRBV5-1 | TGCGCCAGCAGCTTGGCCGCAGGGCTGAACTATGGCTACACCTTC | CASSLAAGLNYGYTF
TRBJ2-6 | few | NA | 16 | TRBV4-1 | TGCGCCAGCAGCCAAGATCTCAGCTCTGGGGCCAACGTCCTGACTTTC | CASSQDLSSGANVLTF
TRBJ2-3 | NA | NA | 13 | TRBV5-4 | TGTGCCAGCAGCTTACTAGGCGCAGATACGCAGTATTTT | CASSLLGADTQYF
TRBJ2-3 | few | NA | 17 | TRBV11-3 | TGTGCCAGCAGCTTATCGACGGTGCGGGGAACACAGACTACGCAGTATTTT | CASSLSTVRGTQTTQYF
TRBJ2-3 | NA | NA | 15 | TRBV6-4 | TGTGCCAGCAGTGACCCCAGGGACGGCACAGATACGCAGTATTTT | CASSDPRDGTDTQYF
TRBJ2-5 | NA | NA | 12 | TRBV3-1/TRBV3-2 | TGTGCCAGCAGCACCCGTAGGGAGACCCAGTACTTC | CASSTRRETQYF
TRBJ2-7 | NA | NA | 12 | TRBV10-3 | TGTGCCATCAGTGAACAGGGCGACGAGCAGTACTTC | CAISEQGDEQYF
TRBJ1-4 | NA | NA | 15 | TRBV6-1 | TGTGCCAGCAGTGAAGTGGGGGCCTATAATGAAAAACTGTTTTTT | CASSEVGAYNEKLFF
TRBJ1-3 | NA | TRBD1 | 16 | TRBV9 | TGTGCCAGCAGCGCGATAGGGACAGGGCCTGGAAACACCATATATTTT | CASSAIGTGPGNTIYF
TRBJ2-3 | NA | NA | 14 | TRBV2 | TGTGCCAGTAGAGTAGCGTCCGGCACAGATACGCAGTATTTT | CASRVASGTDTQYF
TRBJ1-2 | NA | NA | 12 | TRBV24-1 | TGTGCCACCAGGGGGACAAGCTATGGCTACACCTTC | CATRGTSYGYTF
TRBJ2-7 | NA | NA | 15 | TRBV7-9 | TGTGCCAGCAGCTTAGGAGGTCGGCTCGGCTACGAGCAGTACTTC | CASSLGGRLGYEQYF
TRBJ2-4 | NA | TRBD1 | 17 | TRBV19 | TGTGCCAGTAGTGACCGGGACAGGGGAGGTCACAAAAACATTCAGTACTTC | CASSDRDRGGHKNIQYF
TRBJ2-4 | NA | TRBD2 | 16 | TRBV9 | TGTGCCAGCAGCTCGGGACTAGCGGGAGTAGAAAACATTCAGTACTTC | CASSSGLAGVENIQYF
TRBJ1-3 | NA | NA | 12 | TRBV30 | TGTGCCTGGGGAGACTCTGGAAACACCATATATTTT | CAWGDSGNTIYF
TRBJ2-2 | NA | NA | 15 | TRBV3-1/TRBV3-2 | TGTGCCAGCAGCCAAGATCGGGTTCACACCGGGGAGCTGTTTTTT | CASSQDRVHTGELFF
TRBJ2-1 | NA | NA | 15 | TRBV18 | TGTGCCAGCTCACCACCGAGCCTACCCCTCGGGGAGCAGTTCTTC | CASSPPSLPLGEQFF
TRBJ2-3 | NA | TRBD1 | 15 | TRBV7-2 | TGTGCCAGCAGCATGGACAGGGTTAGCACAGATACGCAGTATTTT | CASSMDRVSTDTQYF
TRBJ2-7 | NA | TRBD2 | 14 | TRBV7-9 | TGTGCCAGCAGCTTACGGGAGGGTTCCTACGAGCAGTACTTC | CASSLREGSYEQYF
TRBJ1-3 | NA | NA | 18 | TRBV4-3 | TGCGCCAGCAGCCAAGAGAAGGGCCTGACAGGAGGGTGGAACACCATATATTTT | CASSQEKGLTGGWNTIYF
TRBJ2-3 | NA | NA | 17 | TRBV25-1 | TGTGCCAGCAGAAAAGGGCCCACCGGGCCCCCTCCAGATACGCAGTATTTT | CASRKGPTGPPPDTQYF
TRBJ1-1 | NA | TRBD1 | 15 | TRBV27 | TGTGCCAGCAGACGGGACAGGGGGCTGAGAACTGAAGCTTTCTTT | CASRRDRGLRTEAFF
TRBJ2-7 | few | NA | 16 | TRBV5-1 | TGCGCCAGCAGCCAAGGGGTCCGGCAGGGTGGTAACGAGCAGTACTTC | CASSQGVRQGGNEQYF
TRBJ2-2 | NA | TRBD2 | 17 | TRBV5-1 | TGCGCCAGCAGCTTGGTCCCTAGCGGGAGTCTCACCGGGGAGCTGTTTTTT | CASSLVPSGSLTGELFF
TRBJ2-7 | NA | TRBD2 | 16 | TRBV12-5 | TGTGCTAGTGGTTTGGCGTTAGCGGGAGAATATTACGAGCAGTACTTC | CASGLALAGEYYEQYF
TRBJ2-7 | once | NA | 14 | TRBV10-3 | TGTGCCATCAGGAGGGAAGGGGCCGGGGGCGAGCAGTACTTC | CAIRREGAGGEQYF
TRBJ2-7 | NA | NA | 13 | TRBV19 | TGTGCCAGTAGTATAGGACATCCGTACGAGCAGTACTTC | CASSIGHPYEQYF
TRBJ1-3 | NA | NA | 14 | TRBV5-6 | TGTGCCAGCAGCTCCCGGACGGCTGGAAACACCATATATTTT | CASSSRTAGNTIYF
TRBJ1-1 | NA | NA | 14 | TRBV11-3 | TGTGCCAGCAGCTTAGATGGGGGGACGAGAACGCCTTTCTTT | CASSLDGGTRTPFF
TRBJ1-5 | NA | TRBD1 | 15 | TRBV30 | TGTGCCTGGAGGGGAAAGGGACAGGTCAATCAGCCCCAGCATTTT | CAWRGKGQVNQPQHF
TRBJ2-1 | NA | TRBD2 | 17 | TRBV7-9 | TGTGCCAGCAGCTTAGCGTCGAGTAGCGGGACCTACAATGAGCAGTTCTTC | CASSLASSSGTYNEQFF
TRBJ2-7 | NA | TRBD1 | 13 | TRBV2 | TGTGCCAGCAGGAGGGACAGGGACTACGAGCAGTACTTC | CASRRDRDYEQYF
TRBJ1-1 | NA | TRBD1 | 12 | TRBV5-6 | TGTGCCAGCAGCTTGGTGGGGACAGGGGCTTTCTTT | CASSLVGTGAFF
TRBJ2-7 | NA | TRBD2 | 15 | TRBV6-2/TRBV6-3 | TGTGCCAGCAGTTCATTAGCGGGTCCCTCCGTCGCGCAGTACTTC | CASSSLAGPSVAQYF
TRBJ2-1 | NA | TRBD1 | 16 | TRBV6-5 | TGTGCCAGCAGTTCGAGGACAGGAAGCTCCTACAATGAGCAGTTCTTC | CASSSRTGSSYNEQFF
TRBJ1-1 | once | TRBD1 | 16 | TRBV5-1 | TGCGCCAGCAGCTTGGCCCCGACAGGGGGGAACACTGAAGCTTTCTTT | CASSLAPTGGNTEAFF
TRBJ1-3 | NA | TRBD1 | 15 | TRBV4-1 | TGCGCCAGCAGCCATGGGGACAGGGGGTCTGACACCATATATTTT | CASSHGDRGSDTIYF
TRBJ1-4 | NA | NA | 14 | TRBV6-6 | TGTGCCAGCAGAGGGGTTAGCGCTAATGAAAAACTGTTTTTT | CASRGVSANEKLFF
TRBJ2-7 | NA | TRBD2 | 13 | TRBV10-3 | TGTGCCATCAATGAGCGGGGGGCGGGCGAGCAGTACTTC | CAINERGAGEQYF
TRBJ1-6 | NA | NA | 16 | TRBV18 | TGTGCCAGCTCACCAAGGCGGGCCGAAGGGAATTCACCCCTCCACTTT | CASSPRRAEGNSPLHF
TRBJ2-7 | NA | NA | 15 | TRBV10-3 | TGTGCCATCAGTGAGTCGCATTCGCAGCCAGGGGAGCAGTACTTC | CAISESHSQPGEQYF
TRBJ1-5 | NA | NA | 13 | TRBV6-6 | TGTGCCAGCCTTAGGGGAAACAATCAGCCCCAGCATTTT | CASLRGNNQPQHF
TRBJ1-3 | NA | NA | 16 | TRBV19 | TGTGCCAGTAGTATTGGGCAGGTCCGCTCTGGAAACACCATATATTTT | CASSIGQVRSGNTIYF
TRBJ2-5 | NA | NA | 14 | TRBV5-1 | TGCGCCAGCAGCCCGGGGACTCCGAAAGAGACCCAGTACTTC | CASSPGTPKETQYF
TRBJ1-4 | NA | NA | 13 | TRBV6-6 | TGTGCCAGCAGCCCCAGGCGGGCGGAAAAACTGTTTTTT | CASSPRRAEKLFF
TRBJ1-1 | once | TRBD1 | 16 | TRBV5-4 | TGTGCCAGCAGCTCTGAGACAGGGCCGGTGAACACTGAAGCTTTCTTT | CASSSETGPVNTEAFF
TRBJ2-5 | NA | NA | 13 | TRBV2 | TGTGCCAGCAGTGGAGGCAGCCAAGAGACCCAGTACTTC | CASSGGSQETQYF
TRBJ2-7 | few | NA | 14 | TRBV6-5 | TGTGCCAGCAGTTATGCTGCAAAGGCCTACGAGCAGTACTTC | CASSYAAKAYEQYF
TRBJ1-6 | NA | TRBD1 | 13 | TRBV19 | TGTGCCAGTAGTACCACAGGGGTCTCACCCCTCCACTTT | CASSTTGVSPLHF
TRBJ2-7 | NA | TRBD2 | 16 | TRBV23-1 | TGCGCCAGCAGTCAATTCCTAGCGGGAATCGTCTACGAGCAGTACTTC | CASSQFLAGIVYEQYF
TRBJ1-4 | NA | NA | 14 | TRBV27 | TGTGCCAGCAGCCAAAGGGACAATAATGAAAAACTGTTTTTT | CASSQRDNNEKLFF
TRBJ2-7 | NA | TRBD2 | 15 | TRBV11-2 | TGTGCCAGCAGCTCCCCGGCGGGAGGGCCCGTCGAGCAGTACTTC | CASSSPAGGPVEQYF
TRBJ2-4 | NA | TRBD2 | 20 | TRBV5-1 | TGCGCCAGCAGTTTGGGCCCCCGGGGGGAGTGGTTGGCCCAGGTTGACATTCAGTACTTC | CASSLGPRGEWLAQVDIQYF
TRBJ2-7 | few | TRBD1 | 16 | TRBV5-4 | TGTGCCAGCACCTCCGGTATAGGGACAGGGTACCACGAGCAGTACTTC | CASTSGIGTGYHEQYF
TRBJ2-3 | NA | NA | 17 | TRBV24-1 | TGTGCCACCAGTGATTTGGACGGGACAGACTCTAGCGGGACGCAGTATTTT | CATSDLDGTDSSGTQYF
TRBJ2-2 | NA | NA | 14 | TRBV10-1 | TGCGCCAGCCGTGAAAGGGTGAACACCGGGGAGCTGTTTTTT | CASRERVNTGELFF
TRBJ2-7 | NA | NA | 12 | TRBV5-1 | TGCGCCAGCAGCTCCCAGGATTACGAGCAGTACTTC | CASSSQDYEQYF
TRBJ1-1 | NA | NA | 14 | TRBV11-2 | TGTGCCAGCAGCTTAGTCGGGGTTGGAACTGAAGCTTTCTTT | CASSLVGVGTEAFF
TRBJ1-2 | NA | NA | 15 | TRBV5-4 | TGTGCCAGCAGCTTTGGGGGGGGATCCCCCTATGGCTACACCTTC | CASSFGGGSPYGYTF